Detailed here is one T cell receptor beta chain. Its antigen is unidentified. Generated by immunoSEQ multiplex PCR, the TCRdb table keeps only in-frame clones and is missing some. The sample holds around 99,000 clones, approximately 91% seen once. Looked up from germline, CDR1 is SGHKS and CDR2 is YYEKEE (reference sequence). This CDR3 comprises 12 residues. V was pared by 5 bases and J by 9 bases, with 9 bases between. This sample is part of a study of T cell responses to AZD1222 COVID-19 vaccine. Whole-study findings and limits: Nearly half of spike-specific TCRs reportedly go after variant regions that carry no mutations. Samples come after the peak T cell response, not at day 14.

The rearrangement uses TRBV5-5 and TRBJ1-6; no clear D gene. The sample was peripheral blood, taken 28 days after the second AZD1222 dose. The clonotype comes from an adult who received the AZD1222 COVID-19 vaccine. CDR3 sequence reads: CASSRESSPLHF. CDR3 DNA sequence: TGTGCCAGCAGTAGGGAAAGTTCACCCCTCCACTTT.